This TCR beta chain was recovered during a study of OX40 agonist ivuxolimab in advanced cancers. Whole-study context: Ivuxolimab was administered intravenously to patients at 0.01 to 10 mg/kg every 2 weeks.

Sequencing was performed with immunoSEQ multiplex PCR; in TCRdb, only in-frame clones are kept and a portion is missing. There are tens of thousands of clones in the sample; about 91% occur only once, and 0.33% lies in the top ten. V lost 5 bases and J 1 base, leaving 9 bases between the germline ends. The CDR3 is 14 residues long. CDR1 and CDR2 from the germline V gene are MGHRA and YSYEKL. The starting material was CD4+ or CD8+ T cells sorted from blood, obtained in a trial of the OX40 agonist ivuxolimab. This clonotype was sampled from an adult with an advanced solid tumor such as melanoma, head and neck, liver or kidney cancer. The chain joins TRBV4-1 to TRBJ1-5, with TRBD1 as a possible D gene (5 bases). Written as DNA, the CDR3 is TGCGCCAGCAGCACGGGACCAAGCAATCAGCCCCAGCATTTT. Its translation: CASSTGPSNQPQHF.